The 11 T cell receptor beta chains listed next were all sequenced from one sample in a study of glioma-infiltrating T cells. TCR alpha and beta CDR3 regions were amplified from RNA using iRepertoire nested multiplex PCR. TCRdb reprocessed the multiplex PCR reads via MiXCR and lists one record per CDR3 protein. The data hold around 190,000 distinct CDR3 sequences, with more than 25% observed a single time. The sample was glioma tissue, nonneoplastic brain tissue, or PBMCs (not recorded which). The receptor source for this set is a human donor with low-grade glioma or glioblastoma, undergoing nonglioma brain surgery, or in good health (not recorded which).

This clonotype was seen ten or more times. The gene calls are TRBV6-2 or TRBV6-3 and TRBJ2-7; D is unclear. The V gene lost 2 bases and the J gene lost 1 base, with 15 bases spanning the gap. Germline CDR1 reads MNHEY; CDR2 reads SVGEGT. The CDR3 contains 16 residues. The chain's CDR3 is CASSYPIRSMSYEQYF. CDR3 DNA sequence: TGTGCCAGCAGTTACCCGATCCGAAGCATGTCCTACGAGCAGTACTTC.

This clonotype was observed at least ten times. This CDR3 reads CATRTSNYGYTF. CDR3 nucleotides: TGTGCCACCCGAACAAGTAACTATGGCTACACCTTC. The V call is TRBV28, the J call TRBJ1-2; D not resolved. Germline V gene sequence: CDR1 MDHEN, CDR2 SYDVKM. V shed 10 bases and J shed 1 base, with 10 bases lying between them. The CDR3 is 12 amino acids.

For this clonotype: One end of the junction does not line up with germline, which may come from a read error. The V call is TRBV7-9, the J call TRBJ2-2; D is undetermined. Germline V gene data show CDR1 as SEHNR and CDR2 as FQNEAQ (reference sequence). This CDR3 is built from 14 residues. CDR3 sequence reads: CASRWVANTVELFF. The CDR3 DNA reads TGTGCCAGCAGATGGGTTGCGAACACCGTGGAGCTGTTTTTT.

The chain links TRBV19 to TRBJ2-6, with a possible D match to TRBD2 (6 bases). V lost 8 bases and J lost 3, with 17 bases in between. There are 16 residues in the CDR3. In germline, CDR1 is LNHDA, CDR2 SQIVND (reference sequence). For the CDR3, the DNA is TGTGCCAGTCACCTTGGAGGGGCCTATGGGGCCAACGTCCTGACTTTC. This encodes CASHLGGAYGANVLTF.

To note about this clonotype: A much larger clone lies one base from this, so it may be a read error. The genes are TRBV19 and TRBJ1-5; no clear D gene. Trimming shortened V by 5 bases and J by 4 bases, and 12 bases separated the two germline ends. Germline V lookup: CDR1 LNHDA, CDR2 SQIVND (reference sequence). The CDR3 has 14 residues. CDR3 in DNA: TGTGCCAGTAGTGACGACGGTATGAATCAGCCCCAGCATTTT. Residues: CASSDDGMNQPQHF.

J is TRBJ2-3 and V is TRBV5-4; no clear D gene. Germline lookup yields CDR1 SGHNT and CDR2 YYREEE (reference sequence). V was shortened by 4 bases and J by 1 base, with 16 bases between the two germline ends. The CDR3 has 16 amino acids. Here the CDR3 DNA reads TGTGCCAGCAGCCTCGCAGTCGGAAAGGGCACAGATACGCAGTATTTT. This translates into CASSLAVGKGTDTQYF. The complete variable domain, with remaining parts taken from reference TRBV5-4 and TRBJ2-3, reads ETGVTQSPTHLIKTRGQQVTLRCSSQSGHNTVSWYQQALGQGPQFIFQYYREEENGRGNFPPRFSGLQFPNYSSELNVNALELDDSALYLCASSLAVGKGTDTQYFGPGTRLTVL.

A remark on this clonotype: Since a much larger clone is just one base distant, this may be a read error. V and J are TRBV12-3 or TRBV12-4 and TRBJ2-3, with 8 bases fitting TRBD2. There are 14 residues in the CDR3. CDR3 nucleotide sequence: TGTGCCAGCAGTGTCAGCGGGAGCACAGATAGGCAGTATTTT. Amino acids: CASSVSGSTDRQYF.

In its sample, this clonotype was seen many times. The rearrangement links TRBV6-1 to TRBJ1-5, with TRBD1 identical over 10 bases. Trimming cost V 5 bases and J 4 bases; bases outside gene matches: 8. Germline values: CDR1 MNHNS, CDR2 SASEGT. This CDR3 has 16 residues. CDR3 coding DNA: TGTGCCAGCAGTTCCGCGACAGGGGGCAGTAATCAGCCCCAGCATTTT. It yields the protein CASSSATGGSNQPQHF.

This clonotype was seen repeatedly, ten times or more. The junction does not match germline at one end; this may be a read error. The chain combines TRBV28 with TRBJ2-7; D is ambiguous. Germline-derived CDR1 and CDR2 are MDHEN and SYDVKM. The CDR3 has 12 amino acids. The CDR3 protein is CASSPRTVDFNF. CDR3 sequence (DNA): TGTGCCAGCAGTCCTAGGACGGTCGATTTTAACTTC.

This clonotype has a single count. This chain's CDR3 is CSARRSGSSYEQYF. In DNA, the CDR3 is TGCAGTGCTAGACGTAGCGGGAGCTCCTACGAGCAGTACTTC. V gene TRBV20-1 combines with J gene TRBJ2-7, with 9 positions matching TRBD2. CDR1 is DFQATT, CDR2 SNEGSKA, per germline (reference sequence). The CDR3 loop spans 14 amino acids. Trimming removed 2 bases from V and 0 bases from J; junction bases left unmatched: 2.

Only a few counts were recorded for this clonotype. V is TRBV29-1 and J is TRBJ2-3; possibly TRBD2 for D (6 bases). Per the germline V gene, CDR1 is SQVTM and CDR2 is ANQGSEA. V was trimmed by 5 bases and J by 1 base, leaving 13 bases between them. CDR3 size: 14 residues. The chain's CDR3 is CSVYGTPGTDTQYF. As DNA, the CDR3 is TGCAGCGTTTACGGGACTCCGGGCACAGATACGCAGTATTTT.